This TCR beta chain was retrieved from a study of regulatory T cells in long-lasting Graves disease. This clonotype was counted at least ten times. What it binds is unknown. The V segment lost 4 bases and the J segment 0 bases; nucleotides outside the gene matches: 3. This CDR3 is 15 amino acids long. The germline V gene has CDR1 LGHDT and CDR2 YNNKEL (reference sequence). The time point here: newly diagnosed GD, antithyroid drugs for less than 3 months. PBMCs were the source of the RNA used for TCR sequencing. Points from the study as a whole: Persistent disease was associated with favored TRBV28 usage and with favored use of TRBJ1-2 and TRBJ2-5.

For TCR beta, libraries came from iRepertoire HTBI primers and Arm-PCR of CDR3 regions. Study processing details: Across samples, 60 to 75 TRBV and roughly 13 TRBJ segments were found. TCRdb recomputed calls from the multiplex PCR reads with MiXCR, one row per CDR3 protein. It is TCRdb's table, rather than the study itself, that gives the V and J calls and clone size. Among around 320,000 distinct CDR3 sequences listed, 16% were seen once. The data were also submitted as part of a second study, on T cells in Graves' hyperthyroidism and ophthalmopathy. This second report adds: The patients, who ranged from 18 to 65 in age, presented with newly diagnosed hyperthyroidism lasting under 2 months. Patients were excluded for uncontrolled infection, other autoimmune disease, pregnancy or lactation.

The clonotype originates from a man aged 40-49 years with Graves disease. Here the sequenced sample was peripheral blood mononuclear cells (PBMCs), taken at new diagnosis, from a patient treated with antithyroid drugs. The rearrangement links TRBV3-1 to TRBJ2-1; TRBD1 agrees at 7 bases. The CDR3 region is CASSLRGRSYNEQFF. CDR3 DNA: TGTGCCAGCAGCCTAAGGGGGCGCTCCTACAATGAGCAGTTCTTC.